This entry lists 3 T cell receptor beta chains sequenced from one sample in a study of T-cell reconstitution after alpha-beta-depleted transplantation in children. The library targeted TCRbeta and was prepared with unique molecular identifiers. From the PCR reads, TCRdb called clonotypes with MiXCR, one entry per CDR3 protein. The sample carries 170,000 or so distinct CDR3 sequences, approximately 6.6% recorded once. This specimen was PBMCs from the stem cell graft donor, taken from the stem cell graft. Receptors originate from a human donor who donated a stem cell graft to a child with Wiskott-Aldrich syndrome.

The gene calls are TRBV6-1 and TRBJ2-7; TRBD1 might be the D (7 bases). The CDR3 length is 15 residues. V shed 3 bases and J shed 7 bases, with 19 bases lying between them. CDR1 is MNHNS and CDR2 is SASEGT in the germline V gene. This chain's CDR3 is CASSELGEGAGEQYF. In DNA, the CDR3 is TGTGCCAGCAGTGAGCTGGGAGAGGGGGCGGGGGAGCAGTACTTC.

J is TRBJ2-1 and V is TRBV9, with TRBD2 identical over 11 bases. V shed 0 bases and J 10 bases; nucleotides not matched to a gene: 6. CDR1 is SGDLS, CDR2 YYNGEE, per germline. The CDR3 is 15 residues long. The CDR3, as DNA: TGTGCCAGCAGCGTAGGCGGTAGCGGGAGGGCCGAGCAGTTCTTC. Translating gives CASSVGGSGRAEQFF.

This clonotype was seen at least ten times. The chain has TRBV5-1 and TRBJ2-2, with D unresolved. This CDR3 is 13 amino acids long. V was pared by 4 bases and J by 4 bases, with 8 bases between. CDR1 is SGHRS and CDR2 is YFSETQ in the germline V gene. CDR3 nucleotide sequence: TGCGCCAGCAGCATCTCCGGCACCGGGGAGCTGTTTTTT. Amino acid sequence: CASSISGTGELFF. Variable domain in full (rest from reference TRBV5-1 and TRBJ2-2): KAGVTQTPRYLIKTRGQQVTLSCSPISGHRSVSWYQQTPGQGLQFLFEYFSETQRNKGNFPGRFSGRQFSNSRSEMNVSTLELGDSALYLCASSISGTGELFFGEGSRLTVL.